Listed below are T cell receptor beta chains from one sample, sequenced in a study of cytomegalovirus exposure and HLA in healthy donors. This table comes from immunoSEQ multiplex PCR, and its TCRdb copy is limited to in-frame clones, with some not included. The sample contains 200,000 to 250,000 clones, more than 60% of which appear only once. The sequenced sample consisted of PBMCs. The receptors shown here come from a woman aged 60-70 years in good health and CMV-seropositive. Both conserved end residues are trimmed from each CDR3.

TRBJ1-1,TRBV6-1,ASGNYMNTEAF
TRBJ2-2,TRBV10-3,AISPGASGGRNTGELF
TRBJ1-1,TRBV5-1,ASSGGSGTGWRDTEAF
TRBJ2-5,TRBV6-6,ASSYGVGALETQY
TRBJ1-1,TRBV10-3,AISERGQGETEAF
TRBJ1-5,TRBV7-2,ASSPRQGDQPQH
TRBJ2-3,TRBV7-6,ASSTEQGWGTDTQY
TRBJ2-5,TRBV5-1,ASSDQGYQETQY
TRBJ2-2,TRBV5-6,ASSGQGRPTGELF
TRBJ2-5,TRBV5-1,ASSLGPAGGGETQY
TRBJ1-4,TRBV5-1,ASSIGGEGEKLF
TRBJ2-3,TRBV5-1,ASSLSTGGLAGGLDTQY
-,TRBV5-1,ASSGGQGLVEQY
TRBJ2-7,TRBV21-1,ASSRVSGVTYEQY
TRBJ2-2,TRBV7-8,ASSSRQGYSTGELF
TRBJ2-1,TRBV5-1,ASSPMGQGSYNEQF
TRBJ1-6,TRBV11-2,ASSSYTFRDSPLH
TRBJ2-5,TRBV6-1,ASSEQGAETQY
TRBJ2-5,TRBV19,ASSEFQETQY
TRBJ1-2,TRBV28,ASSLSHRGMGYT
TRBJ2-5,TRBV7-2,ASSWGQGGETQY
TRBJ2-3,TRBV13,ASSYPTGVDTQY
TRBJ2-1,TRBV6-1,ASWGTLYNEQF
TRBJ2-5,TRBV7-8,ASSLVLAETHQETQY
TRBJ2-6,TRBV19,ASSPASTAGANVLT
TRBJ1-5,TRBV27,ASRTGWRGGGNQPQH
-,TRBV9,ASSVDGGQGSYEQY
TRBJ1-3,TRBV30,AWSGQGYGNTIY
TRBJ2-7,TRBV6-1,ASSAWEGLFEQY
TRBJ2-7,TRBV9,ASSVAIDSTYEQY
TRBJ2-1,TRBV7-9,ASSLGSRLAADNEQF
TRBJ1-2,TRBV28,ASSFDRSIRGYT
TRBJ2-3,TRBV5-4,ASSLSSDTQY
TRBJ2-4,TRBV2,ASSHGKNIQY
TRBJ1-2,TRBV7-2,ASRGQGASGYT
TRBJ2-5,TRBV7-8,ASSPLQGMGETQY
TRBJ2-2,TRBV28,ASSFVYNPDQTRTSANTGELF
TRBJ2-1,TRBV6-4,ASSLSGGTVSYNEQF
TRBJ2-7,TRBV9,ASSRGQGAYEQY
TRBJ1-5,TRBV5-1,ASSLGTGGQPQH